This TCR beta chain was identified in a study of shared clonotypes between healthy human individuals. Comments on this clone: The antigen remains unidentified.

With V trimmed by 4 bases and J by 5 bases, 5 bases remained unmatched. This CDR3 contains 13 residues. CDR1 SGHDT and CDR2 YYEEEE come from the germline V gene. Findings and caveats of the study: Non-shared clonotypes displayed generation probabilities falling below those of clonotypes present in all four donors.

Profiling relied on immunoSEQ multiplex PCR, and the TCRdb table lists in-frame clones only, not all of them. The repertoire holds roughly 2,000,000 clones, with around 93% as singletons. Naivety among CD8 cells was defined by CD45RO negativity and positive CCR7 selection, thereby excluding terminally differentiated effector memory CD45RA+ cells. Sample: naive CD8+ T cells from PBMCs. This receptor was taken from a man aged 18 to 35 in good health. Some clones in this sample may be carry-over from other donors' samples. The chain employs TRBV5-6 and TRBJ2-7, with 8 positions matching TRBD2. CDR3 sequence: CASSPPGGDEQYF. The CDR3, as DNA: TGTGCCAGCAGCCCTCCGGGAGGGGACGAGCAGTACTTC.